This T cell receptor (beta chain) was retrieved from a study of blood T cell repertoires in COVID-19. Overall study: Spain, Italy and the United States supplied samples that represented acute and convalescent COVID-19. T cells, B-cell-depleted T cells, or PBMCs provided the cDNA or gDNA that served as material.

The Seattle patients joined while their infection was active and were tracked longitudinally afterward. This clone has just a few counts. Original analysis: How many nucleated cells were present was estimated from reference gene primer amplification. Some clones are missing from TCRdb's copy, which holds only in-frame ones; the method was immunoSEQ multiplex PCR. From that table come the V and J calls and clone size; the DNA was used to work out D and trimming. This sample carries around 76,000 clones, around 83% of them seen once, and the ten largest clones take approximately 6.9%. This receptor was obtained from a man in his thirties or forties with COVID-19, enrolled during active disease. Sequencing input: peripheral blood.

CDR3 bases: TGTGCCAGCAGCGCGGGACTGGAGTGGGGTAATGAGCAGTTCTTC. Encoded protein: CASSAGLEWGNEQFF. J is TRBJ2-1 and V is TRBV9; possible D gene TRBD2, 6 bases. V was pared by 3 bases and J by 7 bases, with 17 bases between. The CDR3 has 15 residues. Germline CDR1 SGDLS, CDR2 YYNGEE.